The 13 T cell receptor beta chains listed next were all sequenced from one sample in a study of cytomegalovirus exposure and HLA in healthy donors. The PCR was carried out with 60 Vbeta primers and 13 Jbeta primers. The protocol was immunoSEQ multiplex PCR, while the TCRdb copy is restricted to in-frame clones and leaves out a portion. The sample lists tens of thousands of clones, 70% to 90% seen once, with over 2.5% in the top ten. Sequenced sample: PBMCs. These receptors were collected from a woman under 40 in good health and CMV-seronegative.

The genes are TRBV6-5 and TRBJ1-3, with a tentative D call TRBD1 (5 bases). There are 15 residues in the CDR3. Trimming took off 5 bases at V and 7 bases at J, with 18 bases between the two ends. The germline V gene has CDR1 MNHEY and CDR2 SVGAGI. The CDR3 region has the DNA TGTGCCAGCAGTCCGTGGTCAGGGATGGGGAACACCATATATTTT. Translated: CASSPWSGMGNTIYF.

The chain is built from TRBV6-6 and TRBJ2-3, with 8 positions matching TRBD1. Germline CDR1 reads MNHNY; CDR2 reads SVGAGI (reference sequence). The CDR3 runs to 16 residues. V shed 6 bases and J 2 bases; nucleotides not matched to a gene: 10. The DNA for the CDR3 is TGTGCCAGCAGGCCCGAGACAGGGGAGCCCACAGATACGCAGTATTTT. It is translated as CASRPETGEPTDTQYF.

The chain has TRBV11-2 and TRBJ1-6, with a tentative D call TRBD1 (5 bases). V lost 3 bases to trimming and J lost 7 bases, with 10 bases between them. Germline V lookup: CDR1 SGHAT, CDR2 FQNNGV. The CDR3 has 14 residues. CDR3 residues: CASSFTGSNSPLHF. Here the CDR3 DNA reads TGTGCCAGCAGCTTCACAGGTTCAAATTCACCCCTCCACTTT.

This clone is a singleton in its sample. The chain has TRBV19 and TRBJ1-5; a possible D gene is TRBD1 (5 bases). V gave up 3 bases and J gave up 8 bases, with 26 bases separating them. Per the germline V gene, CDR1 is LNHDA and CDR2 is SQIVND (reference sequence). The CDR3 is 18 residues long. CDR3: CASSIRFSVGRVSEPQHF. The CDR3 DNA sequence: TGTGCCAGTAGTATTAGGTTCTCGGTTGGCAGGGTGTCGGAGCCCCAGCATTTT. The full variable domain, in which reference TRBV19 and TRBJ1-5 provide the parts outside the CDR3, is DGGITQSPKYLFRKEGQNVTLSCEQNLNHDAMYWYRQDPGQGLRLIYYSQIVNDFQKGDIAEGYSVSREKKESFPLTVTSAQKNPTAFYLCASSIRFSVGRVSEPQHFGDGTRLSIL.

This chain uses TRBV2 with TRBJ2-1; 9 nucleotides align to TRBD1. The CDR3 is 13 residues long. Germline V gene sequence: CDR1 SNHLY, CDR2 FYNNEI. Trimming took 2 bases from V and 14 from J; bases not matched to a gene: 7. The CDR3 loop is CASSEFRDRVKFF. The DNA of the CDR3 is TGTGCCAGCAGTGAATTTAGGGACAGGGTAAAGTTCTTC.

The CDR3 coding sequence is TGTGCCAGCAGCCTCTGGGACTCTTCGCCCTACGAGCAGTACTTC. The encoded protein is CASSLWDSSPYEQYF. V and J are TRBV7-2 and TRBJ2-7; D perhaps matches TRBD2 (6 bases). Trimming cost V 5 bases and J 2 bases, with 16 bases left between them. From germline, CDR1 is SGHTA and CDR2 FQGNSA. The CDR3 covers 15 residues.

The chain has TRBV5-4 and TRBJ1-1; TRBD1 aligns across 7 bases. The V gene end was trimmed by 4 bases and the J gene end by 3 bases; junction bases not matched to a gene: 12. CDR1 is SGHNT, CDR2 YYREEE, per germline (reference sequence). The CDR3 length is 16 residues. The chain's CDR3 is CASSRHRGSGDTEAFF. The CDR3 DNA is TGTGCCAGCAGCCGGCACAGGGGATCGGGAGACACTGAAGCTTTCTTT. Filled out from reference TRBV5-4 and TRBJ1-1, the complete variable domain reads ETGVTQSPTHLIKTRGQQVTLRCSSQSGHNTVSWYQQALGQGPQFIFQYYREEENGRGNFPPRFSGLQFPNYSSELNVNALELDDSALYLCASSRHRGSGDTEAFFGQGTRLTVV.

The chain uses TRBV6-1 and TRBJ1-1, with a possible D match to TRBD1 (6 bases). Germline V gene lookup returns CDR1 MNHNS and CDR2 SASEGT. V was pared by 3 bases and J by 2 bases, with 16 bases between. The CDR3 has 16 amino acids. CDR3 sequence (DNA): TGTGCCAGCAGTGATCGGGGGGCTAATGGTAACACTGAAGCTTTCTTT. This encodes CASSDRGANGNTEAFF.

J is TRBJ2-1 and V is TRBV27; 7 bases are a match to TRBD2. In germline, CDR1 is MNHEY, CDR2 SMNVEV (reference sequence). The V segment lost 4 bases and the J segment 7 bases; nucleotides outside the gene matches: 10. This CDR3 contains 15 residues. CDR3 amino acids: CASSSAGTTFNEQFF. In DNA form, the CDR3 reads TGTGCCAGCAGTTCCGCCGGGACTACCTTTAATGAGCAGTTCTTC.

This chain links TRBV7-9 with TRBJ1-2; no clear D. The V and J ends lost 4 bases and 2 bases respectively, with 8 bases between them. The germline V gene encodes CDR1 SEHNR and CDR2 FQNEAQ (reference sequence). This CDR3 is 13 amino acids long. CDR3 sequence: CASSSRSNYGYTF. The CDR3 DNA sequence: TGTGCCAGCAGCTCCAGGTCAAACTATGGCTACACCTTC.

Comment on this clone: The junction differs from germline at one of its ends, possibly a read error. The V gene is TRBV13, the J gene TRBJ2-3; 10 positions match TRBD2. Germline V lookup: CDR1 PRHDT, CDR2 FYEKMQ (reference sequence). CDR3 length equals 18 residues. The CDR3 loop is CASSLKGSGGGSIDTQYF. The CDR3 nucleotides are TGTGCCAGCAGCTTAAAGGGGAGCGGGGGGGGGAGCATAGATACGCAGTATTTT. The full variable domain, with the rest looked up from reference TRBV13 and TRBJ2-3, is AAGVIQSPRHLIKEKRETATLKCYPIPRHDTVYWYQQGPGQDPQFLISFYEKMQSDKGSIPDRFSAQQFSDYHSELNMSSLELGDSALYFCASSLKGSGGGSIDTQYFGPGTRLTVL.

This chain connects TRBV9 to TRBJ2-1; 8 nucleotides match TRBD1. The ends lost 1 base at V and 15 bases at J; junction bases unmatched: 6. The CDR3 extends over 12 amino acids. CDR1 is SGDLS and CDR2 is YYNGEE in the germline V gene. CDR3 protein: CASSVSDREAFF. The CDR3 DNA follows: TGTGCCAGCAGCGTATCGGACAGGGAGGCGTTCTTC.

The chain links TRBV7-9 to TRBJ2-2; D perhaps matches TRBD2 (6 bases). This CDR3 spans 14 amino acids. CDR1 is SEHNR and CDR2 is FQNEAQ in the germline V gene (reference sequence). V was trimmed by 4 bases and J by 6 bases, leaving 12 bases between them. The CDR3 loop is CASSSLGGPGELFF. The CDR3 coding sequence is TGTGCCAGCAGCTCCCTCGGGGGTCCCGGGGAGCTGTTTTTT.